Included here is one TCR beta chain sequence, with context. Its antigen is currently unknown. The source of the sample is a study of T cells in Graves' hyperthyroidism and ophthalmopathy. Findings of the study overall: Most clonotypes expanded in thyroid above 0.001 were likewise present in blood.

Subjects with ophthalmopathy showed a Clinical Activity Score no lower than 3, a NOSPECS grade no lower than 4, and a duration shorter than 3 months. In making diagnoses, clinical symptoms, serum thyroxine and TRAb, thyroid ultrasound and orbital computed tomography were all used. Isolation of PBMCs was performed on 8.5 to 10 ml fresh peripheral blood. Germline assignment: CDR1 SNHLY and CDR2 FYNNEI. V lost 6 bases and J lost 7, with 16 bases in between. The CDR3 contains 14 residues. Authors of the study amplified TCR beta CDR3 regions from RNA transcripts. The HTBI primer set served for first-round RT-PCR of the TCR CDR3. Using its own MiXCR run on the multiplex PCR reads, TCRdb lists one record per CDR3 protein. The data show fewer than 40,000 distinct CDR3 sequences, around 50% seen once.

The sample comprised blood. The chain joins TRBV2 to TRBJ2-1; a weak D match, TRBD2 (6 bases). The origin of this receptor is a man in his forties or fifties with Graves' ophthalmopathy. The CDR3 bases are TGTGCCAGCAGGGGGGTAGGGAGGACTAATGAGCAGTTCTTC. This sequence encodes CASRGVGRTNEQFF.